These 15 T cell receptor beta chains came from one sample sequenced in a study of blood T cell repertoires in COVID-19. The repertoire was sequenced with immunoSEQ multiplex PCR; TCRdb's copy has only in-frame clones and lacks some. The repertoire holds 80,000 to 100,000 clones, with about 80% as singletons. The sample comprised peripheral blood. All receptors derive from a human donor in a cohort sampled during active COVID-19.

This clone appeared a few times. The V gene is TRBV7-9, the J gene TRBJ2-7, with 7 bases aligning to TRBD2. V gave up 4 bases and J gave up 2 bases; unmatched junction bases: 5. The germline V gene has CDR1 SEHNR and CDR2 FQNEAQ (reference sequence). This CDR3 contains 14 residues. As DNA, the CDR3 is TGTGCCAGCAGCTCACTAGCGAAACCCTACGAGCAGTACTTC. It translates to CASSSLAKPYEQYF.

This chain connects TRBV7-3 to TRBJ1-3, with D hard to call. Germline V CDR1 and CDR2: SGHTA, FQGTGA. V lost 1 base, J lost 4 bases, and 5 bases lay in between. This CDR3 has 13 amino acids. The CDR3 protein is CASSLNIGNTIYF. The DNA of the CDR3 is TGTGCCAGCAGCTTAAACATCGGAAACACCATATATTTT.

For the CDR3, the DNA is TGTGCCAGCAGCTTGAGTAGCAGTGACTACGAGCAGTACTTC. Residues: CASSLSSSDYEQYF. The rearrangement links TRBV5-4 to TRBJ2-7; D unresolved. This CDR3 has 14 residues. Trimming left V 1 base short and J 3 bases short, with 11 bases between. CDR1 is SGHNT, CDR2 YYREEE, per germline (reference sequence).

In its sample, this clone was seen once. The chain combines TRBV28 with TRBJ2-7; TRBD2 matches 7 bases. There are 12 residues in the CDR3. Germline V gives CDR1 MDHEN, CDR2 SYDVKM. Trimming cost V 10 bases and J 0 bases; bases outside gene matches: 3. This chain's CDR3 is CATLADSYEQYF. In DNA form, the CDR3 reads TGTGCCACCCTAGCGGACTCCTACGAGCAGTACTTC.

This rearrangement joins TRBV28 to TRBJ1-1, with D possibly TRBD1 on 5 matching bases. The V gene lost 3 bases and the J gene lost 11 bases, with 13 bases spanning the gap. This CDR3 has 12 residues. The germline gives CDR1 MDHEN, CDR2 SYDVKM. The CDR3 is CASSFQGVAAFF. CDR3 DNA: TGTGCCAGCAGTTTCCAAGGGGTTGCGGCTTTCTTT. The full variable domain, with the rest looked up from reference TRBV28 and TRBJ1-1, is DVKVTQSSRYLVKRTGEKVFLECVQDMDHENMFWYRQDPGLGLRLIYFSYDVKMKEKGDIPEGYSVSREKKERFSLILESASTNQTSMYLCASSFQGVAAFFGQGTRLTVV.

This clone has only one observation. The V and J genes are TRBV7-9 and TRBJ1-4; 9 bases line up with TRBD1. V shed 1 base and J 0 bases; nucleotides not matched to a gene: 0. This CDR3 has 16 amino acids. CDR1 SEHNR and CDR2 FQNEAQ come from the germline V gene (reference sequence). The CDR3 nucleotides read TGTGCCAGCAGCTTAGGACAGGGGGCAACTAATGAAAAACTGTTTTTT. This gives the protein CASSLGQGATNEKLFF.

The rearrangement joins TRBV5-1 to TRBJ2-2, with D possibly being TRBD2 (5 bases). V lost 6 bases and J 0 bases, leaving 9 bases between the germline ends. The CDR3 is 14 residues long. Germline V gene sequence: CDR1 SGHRS, CDR2 YFSETQ. Here the CDR3 DNA reads TGCGCCAGCACTGGCGGGCCGAACACCGGGGAGCTGTTTTTT. This sequence encodes CASTGGPNTGELFF.

The genes are TRBV4-2 and TRBJ1-2, with 9 positions matching TRBD1. J gave up 8 bases and V 1 base, and 5 bases lay outside the gene matches. This CDR3 is built from 14 residues. Looked up from germline, CDR1 is LGHNA and CDR2 is YNFKEQ. The CDR3 DNA reads TGTGCCAGCAGCCAAGGGGACAGGGCAGAAGGCTACACCTTC. Translation gives CASSQGDRAEGYTF.

The chain has TRBV6-5 and TRBJ1-6; 9 nucleotides line up with TRBD1. The CDR3 contains 15 residues. The ends lost 6 bases at V and 9 bases at J; junction bases unmatched: 9. Germline V gene sequence: CDR1 MNHEY, CDR2 SVGAGI. The CDR3 spells CASSAPGTGSSPLHF. In DNA, the CDR3 is TGTGCCAGCAGCGCTCCCGGGACAGGGAGTTCACCCCTCCACTTT.

The chain couples TRBV15 to TRBJ1-1; perhaps TRBD1 as D (6 bases). The CDR3 sequence is 13 residues long. Germline assignment: CDR1 LNHNV and CDR2 YYDKDF (reference sequence). V was cut by 1 base and J by 7 bases, with 10 bases left in between. The DNA of the CDR3 is TGTGCCACCAGCAGAGCACAGGGCGATGAAGCTTTCTTT. It translates to CATSRAQGDEAFF.

V and J are TRBV19 and TRBJ1-5, with 8 bases identical to TRBD1. Germline loops: CDR1 LNHDA, CDR2 SQIVND (reference sequence). The CDR3 loop spans 15 amino acids. V lost 5 bases to trimming and J lost 1 base; unmatched junction nucleotides: 4. The chain's CDR3 is CASSDTGGSNQPQHF. CDR3 in DNA: TGTGCCAGTAGTGACACAGGGGGGAGCAATCAGCCCCAGCATTTT.

V gene TRBV6-5 combines with J gene TRBJ1-5; no clear D gene. Germline CDR1 is MNHEY and CDR2 is SVGAGI. Trimming shortened V by 8 bases and J by 4 bases, and 9 bases separated the two germline ends. CDR3 length equals 12 residues. The CDR3: CASVSGNQPQHF. In DNA, the CDR3 is TGTGCCAGCGTTAGCGGGAATCAGCCCCAGCATTTT.

This clone was seen more than once but under ten times. J is TRBJ2-7 and V is TRBV6-6; 12 bases fit TRBD2. The germline gives CDR1 MNHNY, CDR2 SVGAGI (reference sequence). Losses at the gene ends were 8 bases for V and 4 bases for J; bases not matched to a gene: 6. The CDR3 is 14 amino acids. CDR3 in amino acids: CASRATSGSYEQYF. The CDR3 DNA sequence: TGTGCCAGCCGTGCGACTAGCGGGAGTTACGAGCAGTACTTC.

The rearrangement joins TRBV6-5 to TRBJ2-7; D might be TRBD2 (7 bases). CDR3 length: 15 amino acids. CDR1 is MNHEY, CDR2 SVGAGI, per germline. Between the trimmed V and J ends, which lost 0 bases and 3 bases, there was a span of 12 bases. The CDR3 protein is CASSYSGGGYYEQYF. CDR3 bases: TGTGCCAGCAGTTACTCGGGAGGGGGTTACTACGAGCAGTACTTC.

The chain links TRBV5-1 to TRBJ1-2, with D maybe TRBD1 (6 bases). The V gene lost 4 bases and the J gene lost 5 bases, with 15 bases spanning the gap. The CDR3 runs 14 residues. Germline V gene sequence: CDR1 SGHRS, CDR2 YFSETQ. The CDR3 protein is CASSTDSAGYGYTF. DNA of the CDR3: TGCGCCAGCAGCACGGACAGTGCCGGTTATGGCTACACCTTC.